These T cell receptor beta chains were read from a single sample in a study of CD8 T cells in ankylosing spondylitis. TCRdb reprocessed the 5' RACE reads via MiXCR and lists one record per CDR3 protein. The table has 85,000 to 100,000 distinct CDR3 sequences, around 9.4% seen once. The sequencing sample was made of blood, either unsorted or a sorted T cell fraction (not recorded which). Source of these receptors: a male donor with ankylosing spondylitis or in good health (not recorded which). Both conserved end residues are part of each CDR3. Each record gives: clone size, D gene, J gene, V gene, CDR3 protein, CDR3 DNA. D genes are given only for firm matches. The size field is filled for only some rows; it gives once, few, many or a size class.

>many|.|TRBJ2-1|TRBV10-3
CAISDLREQFF
TGTGCCATCAGTGACCTCCGTGAGCAGTTCTTC
>many|.|TRBJ1-3|TRBV29-1
CSVAPGGSGNTIYF
TGCAGCGTTGCCCCCGGGGGCTCTGGAAACACCATATATTTT
>many|.|TRBJ1-2|TRBV3-1
CASSSGQGDYGYTF
TGTGCCAGCAGCTCCGGCCAGGGAGACTATGGCTACACCTTC
>many|.|TRBJ1-4|TRBV5-1
CASSSSGTGNEKLFF
TGCGCCAGCAGCTCCTCCGGGACGGGTAATGAAAAACTGTTTTTT
>many|TRBD2|TRBJ2-1|TRBV4-1
CASSRVFSGGAIF
TGCGCCAGCAGCCGAGTATTTAGCGGGGGGGCAATCTTC
>many|.|TRBJ1-2|TRBV12-3/TRBV12-4
CASRPAGARLGYTF
TGTGCCAGCAGACCCGCGGGGGCCCGTCTAGGCTACACCTTC
>many|TRBD1|TRBJ2-1|TRBV14
CASSQRTGWAEQFF
TGTGCCAGCAGCCAGAGGACAGGGTGGGCTGAGCAGTTCTTC
>many|.|TRBJ2-3|TRBV7-3
CASSLNGIETQYF
TGTGCCAGCAGCTTAAATGGGATCGAAACGCAGTATTTT
>few|.|TRBJ2-7|TRBV27
CASSLGKAYEQYF
TGTGCCAGCAGTTTAGGGAAGGCCTACGAGCAGTACTTC
>many|.|TRBJ1-5|TRBV4-2
CASSLGRTDQPQHF
TGTGCCAGCAGCCTCGGACGGACCGATCAGCCCCAGCATTTT
>many|TRBD1|TRBJ1-5|TRBV7-3
CASSLTGGNQPQHF
TGTGCCAGCAGCTTAACAGGGGGCAACCAGCCCCAGCATTTT
>many|.|TRBJ1-2|TRBV29-1
CSVDSRPKGGYGYTF
TGCAGCGTTGATAGCAGGCCGAAAGGAGGCTATGGCTACACCTTC
>many|TRBD1|TRBJ2-2|TRBV28
CASSLRQGAIGELFF
TGTGCCAGCAGCCTTAGACAGGGGGCAATCGGGGAGCTGTTTTTT
>many|TRBD1|TRBJ2-3|TRBV7-2
CASSLEGAIAEDTQYF
TGTGCCAGCAGCTTAGAGGGGGCCATAGCAGAGGATACGCAGTATTTT
>many|.|TRBJ2-3|TRBV2
CASTFGGGASTDTQYF
TGTGCCAGCACTTTCGGAGGAGGGGCTAGCACAGATACGCAGTATTTT
>.|.|TRBJ1-6|TRBV30
CAWAQGGQGPLHF
TGTGCCTGGGCCCAGGGCGGCCAGGGACCCCTCCACTTT
>.|.|TRBJ2-6|TRBV7-2
CASSLSGTNSGANVLTF
TGTGCCAGCAGCTTGTCCGGGACCAACTCTGGGGCCAACGTCCTGACTTTC
>many|TRBD2|TRBJ2-1|TRBV12-3/TRBV12-4
CASSPLDSGYNEQFF
TGTGCCAGCAGTCCCCTGGATAGCGGGTACAATGAGCAGTTCTTC
>.|.|TRBJ1-5|TRBV28
CASRVPRGYQPQHF
TGTGCCAGCAGGGTACCGAGGGGCTATCAGCCCCAGCATTTT
>many|.|TRBJ2-1|TRBV7-2
CASSFGWTVSNNEQFF
TGTGCCAGCAGCTTTGGGTGGACAGTAAGTAACAATGAGCAGTTCTTC
>many|TRBD2|TRBJ2-1|TRBV5-8
CASSLSAGAYNEQFF
TGTGCCAGCAGCTTGTCAGCGGGGGCATACAATGAGCAGTTCTTC
>many|.|TRBJ2-2|TRBV7-3
CASSRDTNTGELFF
TGTGCCAGCAGTCGGGACACTAACACCGGGGAGCTGTTTTTT
>many|.|TRBJ2-1|TRBV12-3/TRBV12-4
CASSPERWGGDNEQFF
TGTGCCAGCAGTCCAGAGAGGTGGGGGGGCGACAATGAGCAGTTCTTC
>many|TRBD2|TRBJ2-1|TRBV3-1
CASSQGRTREFF
TGTGCCAGCAGCCAAGGTCGGACTAGAGAGTTCTTC
>many|TRBD1|TRBJ2-4|TRBV28
CASSLGGQGTLAKNIQYF
TGTGCCAGCAGTTTAGGGGGACAGGGAACTCTAGCCAAAAACATTCAGTACTTC
>many|.|TRBJ2-7|TRBV6-6
CASSPRDYEQYF
TGTGCCAGCAGCCCCAGAGACTACGAGCAGTACTTC
>many|TRBD1|TRBJ1-2|TRBV11-2
CASSFGQDNYGYTF
TGTGCCAGCAGCTTCGGACAGGACAACTATGGCTACACCTTC
>many|.|TRBJ1-6|TRBV20-1
CSASGGSNSPLHF
TGCAGTGCCAGCGGGGGGAGTAATTCACCCCTCCACTTT
>many|.|TRBJ2-1|TRBV27
CASSARALGNEQFF
TGTGCCAGCAGCGCGCGGGCTTTGGGCAATGAGCAGTTCTTC
>.|.|TRBJ2-6|TRBV9
CASKQSSGANVLTF
TGTGCCAGCAAGCAGTCCTCTGGGGCCAACGTCCTGACTTTC
>many|.|TRBJ2-1|TRBV14
CASSPGIPFYNEQFF
TGTGCCAGCAGCCCCGGGATCCCGTTCTACAATGAGCAGTTCTTC
>many|TRBD2|TRBJ2-5|TRBV25-1
CASSEGTSGAETQYF
TGTGCCAGCAGTGAAGGCACTAGCGGGGCGGAGACCCAGTACTTC
>.|.|TRBJ2-7|TRBV9
CASSVGAGRYEQYF
TGTGCCAGCAGCGTAGGGGCGGGCCGATACGAGCAGTACTTC
>many|TRBD1|TRBJ1-2|TRBV15
CATSRDSLGYTF
TGTGCCACCAGCCGGGACAGCCTAGGCTACACCTTC
>.|.|TRBJ2-5|TRBV24-1
CATRGAEVETQYF
TGTGCCACCCGGGGGGCCGAAGTTGAGACCCAGTACTTC
>many|TRBD2|TRBJ2-5|TRBV7-3
CASSLVGPTSGGVIQETQYF
TGTGCCAGCAGCTTAGTGGGTCCGACTAGCGGGGGAGTGATCCAAGAGACCCAGTACTTC
>few|.|TRBJ2-1|TRBV18
CASSPRVYNEQFF
TGTGCCAGCTCACCACGGGTGTACAATGAGCAGTTCTTC
>many|.|TRBJ2-1|TRBV24-1
CATSDLGRYNEQFF
TGTGCCACCAGTGATTTGGGGAGATACAATGAGCAGTTCTTC
>many|.|TRBJ2-7|TRBV27
CASGGSSYEQYF
TGTGCCAGTGGAGGGAGCTCCTACGAGCAGTACTTC
>many|.|TRBJ1-4|TRBV5-6
CASSLRGAQDEKLFF
TGTGCCAGCAGCTTGAGAGGGGCGCAGGATGAAAAACTGTTTTTT
>many|TRBD2|TRBJ2-5|TRBV29-1
CSEGTTPKQETQYF
TGCAGCGAAGGGACTACCCCTAAACAAGAGACCCAGTACTTC
>many|.|TRBJ2-7|TRBV13
CASSSGLSWEEQYF
TGTGCCAGCAGCTCAGGACTCTCTTGGGAGGAGCAGTACTTC
>.|TRBD1|TRBJ2-1|TRBV12-3/TRBV12-4
CASTLSWTGDNEQFF
TGTGCCAGCACTTTGTCTTGGACAGGTGACAATGAGCAGTTCTTC
>many|.|TRBJ2-5|TRBV10-3
CAISVGETQETQYF
TGTGCCATCAGTGTAGGAGAGACCCAAGAGACCCAGTACTTC
>few|.|TRBJ2-6|TRBV6-2/TRBV6-3
CASRAPGANVLTF
TGTGCCAGCAGGGCCCCTGGGGCCAACGTCCTGACTTTC
>few|.|TRBJ2-5|TRBV5-1
CASSLFATQETQYF
TGCGCCAGCAGCTTGTTCGCCACCCAAGAGACCCAGTACTTC